The rows below give T cell receptor beta chains drawn from one sample of a study of blood T cells in healthy people across ages. TCRdb independently ran MiXCR on the 5' RACE reads; one entry per CDR3 protein. The repertoire consists of 550,000 to 700,000 distinct CDR3 sequences, with roughly 29% occurring once and the leading ten covering less than 20%. The specimen sequenced was blood. The receptors come from a woman between 65 and 79 years old in good health. The CDR3 runs from the conserved cysteine through the conserved F or W. The D gene is left open where the match is weak. Size tells how often a clone was seen (once, few, many) or the class of an expanded clone, and some rows leave it out.

v_call	j_call	clone_size	d_call	cdr3_nt	cdr3_aa
TRBV11-2	TRBJ2-7	.	TRBD2	TGTGCCAGCAGCTTAGTGGGTAGCGGGGCATCCTACGAGCAGTACTTC	CASSLVGSGASYEQYF
TRBV10-3	TRBJ2-2	few	.	TGTGCCATCAGACAGGGAGTGGAGGAGCTGTTTTTT	CAIRQGVEELFF
TRBV5-1	TRBJ1-2	.	TRBD1	TGCGCCAGCAGTGGTGGAGGGGGCGCCCCTAACTATGGCTACACCTTC	CASSGGGGAPNYGYTF
TRBV7-2	TRBJ2-5	few	.	TGTGCCAGCAGCTTAGGGGCCCACTCCCTCTCAGAGACCCAGTACTTC	CASSLGAHSLSETQYF
TRBV6-4	TRBJ2-1	.	TRBD2	TGTGCCAGCAGTGACCTCGGGGTAGCGGGGGGTCGCCCCTCGGGCAATGAGCAGTTCTTC	CASSDLGVAGGRPSGNEQFF
TRBV7-9	TRBJ2-5	few	.	TGTGCCAGCAGCTATTCTATTCGCCCCCAAGAGACCCAGTACTTC	CASSYSIRPQETQYF
TRBV15	TRBJ2-7	.	.	TGTGCCACCAGCAGAGGGGGGGACAATTCCTACGAGCAGTACTTC	CATSRGGDNSYEQYF
TRBV20-1	TRBJ2-1	few	TRBD2	TGCAGTGCTAGAGCCCGACTAGCGGGGCAGGATGAGCAGTTCTTC	CSARARLAGQDEQFF
TRBV15	TRBJ2-5	.	.	TGTGCCACCAGCAGAGATAAACTGGAGACCCAGTACTTC	CATSRDKLETQYF
TRBV6-5	TRBJ2-7	.	.	TGTGCCAGCAGTTACACACAGGCCTACGAGCAGTACTTC	CASSYTQAYEQYF
TRBV5-1	TRBJ1-1	few	.	TGCGCCAGCAGCTTTGCAGGGGTGGGGAACACTGAAGCTTTCTTT	CASSFAGVGNTEAFF
TRBV25-1	TRBJ1-1	few	.	TGTGCCAGTGGGAGTGAGGTTGGTGAAGCTTTCTTT	CASGSEVGEAFF
TRBV6-2/TRBV6-3	TRBJ2-1	.	.	TGTGCCAGCACAGCCCCGAAGCCGGGGAGAACCTACAATGAGCAGTTCTTC	CASTAPKPGRTYNEQFF
TRBV4-1	TRBJ2-2	few	TRBD1	TGCGCCAGCAGCACCCTGGACAGGGAAACCGGGGAGCTGTTTTTT	CASSTLDRETGELFF
TRBV5-6	TRBJ1-2	few	.	TGTGCCAGCAGCTGGGGACATACAGGGATGGGGAACTATGGCTACACCTTC	CASSWGHTGMGNYGYTF
TRBV5-6	TRBJ2-2	.	TRBD2	TGTGCCAGCAGCTTCCCTAGCGGGGGGACCACCGGGGAGCTGTTTTTT	CASSFPSGGTTGELFF
TRBV29-1	TRBJ2-2	.	.	TGCAGCGTTGGGTCAGGGACCGGGGAGCTGTTTTTT	CSVGSGTGELFF
TRBV7-2	TRBJ1-1	few	.	TGTGCCAGCAGCTTAGGACACCAACGTGAAGCTTTCTTT	CASSLGHQREAFF
TRBV7-8	TRBJ2-5	.	TRBD2	TGTGCCAGCAGCTTTTTCGGGACTAGCGGGGGGGCCCATGAGACCCAGTACTTC	CASSFFGTSGGAHETQYF
TRBV6-1	TRBJ2-3	.	TRBD2	TGTGCCAGCAGCTGGGAACTAGCGGGGGGGCCAGATACGCAGTATTTT	CASSWELAGGPDTQYF
TRBV10-3	TRBJ1-1	.	.	TGTGCCATCAATCACGGACGATACGAGAACACTGAAGCTTTCTTT	CAINHGRYENTEAFF
TRBV4-1	TRBJ1-1	few	TRBD1	TGCGCCAGCAGCCAAGGCAGAGACAGGGCGACTGAAGCTTTCTTT	CASSQGRDRATEAFF
TRBV2	TRBJ1-4	.	TRBD1	TGTGCCAGTATCGGGGACAGGGGCCCCTCTGAAAAACTGTTTTTT	CASIGDRGPSEKLFF
TRBV20-1	TRBJ2-2	few	.	TGCAGTGCTAACGACGGGGCGGACACCGGGGAGCTGTTTTTT	CSANDGADTGELFF
TRBV6-6	TRBJ1-5	few	.	TGTGCCAGCAGTTACCTGGCCCCCTCCCAGCCCCAGCATTTT	CASSYLAPSQPQHF
TRBV5-1	TRBJ2-5	few	TRBD1	TGCGCCAGCAGCTCGCCCGGGACAGCAGAGACCCAGTACTTC	CASSSPGTAETQYF
TRBV12-3/TRBV12-4	TRBJ2-6	.	.	TGTGCCAGCAGTTTCGTACTGAGCTCTGGGGCCAACGTCCTGACTTTC	CASSFVLSSGANVLTF
TRBV7-9	TRBJ1-1	few	TRBD1	TGTGCCAGCAGCGACAGGGGCGGCACTGAAGCTTTCTTT	CASSDRGGTEAFF
TRBV29-1	TRBJ2-7	few	.	TGCAGCTCGACAGTGAACTACGAGCAGTACTTC	CSSTVNYEQYF
TRBV5-6	TRBJ2-7	few	.	TGTGCCAGCAGCTTCCTCGCGGGGGCCACCTACGAGCAGTACTTC	CASSFLAGATYEQYF
TRBV23-1	TRBJ2-1	few	.	TGCGCCAGCACTGGGGGACCAATCGGCTATAAGGAGCAGTTCTTC	CASTGGPIGYKEQFF
TRBV6-2/TRBV6-3	TRBJ2-2	few	.	TGTGCCAGCACCCGATCGGTGGTCACGCCCGGGGAGCTGTTTTTT	CASTRSVVTPGELFF
TRBV5-1	TRBJ1-4	.	.	TGCGCCAGCAGCTTGGGTAATTTCGGAGCAACTAATGAAAAACTGTTTTTT	CASSLGNFGATNEKLFF
TRBV9	TRBJ2-5	few	.	TGTGCCAGCAGCGTAGGCCTCCAAGAGACCCAGTACTTC	CASSVGLQETQYF
TRBV27	TRBJ1-1	.	.	TGTGCCAGCAGTTCCTCCCGGTTAGGGACCACTGAAGCTTTCTTT	CASSSSRLGTTEAFF
TRBV27	TRBJ2-1	few	.	TGTGCCAGCAGGTACCGACAGGCGAGCTCCTACAATGAGCAGTTCTTC	CASRYRQASSYNEQFF
TRBV29-1	TRBJ2-5	few	TRBD1	TGCAGCGTTTCCGGGACAGAAGAGACCCAGTACTTC	CSVSGTEETQYF
TRBV21-1	TRBJ1-2	few	.	TGTGCCAGCAGCAAAATGCAGGTTTGTGGCTATGGCTACACCTTC	CASSKMQVCGYGYTF
TRBV7-9	TRBJ1-1	.	.	TGTGCCAGCAGCTTAGTCGAAGGTTCTGAAGCTTTCTTT	CASSLVEGSEAFF
TRBV27	TRBJ1-6	few	TRBD1	TGTGCCAGCAGGCGGGACAGGGGGTGGGATTCACCCCTCCACTTT	CASRRDRGWDSPLHF
TRBV6-4	TRBJ1-4	.	.	TGTGCCAGCAACCCCGGACGCCCCGGGAAACTGTTTTTT	CASNPGRPGKLFF
TRBV29-1	TRBJ1-1	.	.	TGCAGCGTCCCGGGGCCTATACTGAACACTGAAGCTTTCTTT	CSVPGPILNTEAFF
TRBV7-2	TRBJ1-4	.	.	TGTGCCAGCAGCTTCCGGGGTTCTAATGAAAAACTGTTTTTT	CASSFRGSNEKLFF
TRBV12-3/TRBV12-4	TRBJ1-1	.	.	TGTGCCAGCAGTGGTCAGTTGAGCACTGAAGCTTTCTTT	CASSGQLSTEAFF
TRBV2	TRBJ2-7	.	TRBD1	TGTGCCAGCACACACGGACAGGTGGGATACGAGCAGTACTTC	CASTHGQVGYEQYF
TRBV5-1	TRBJ2-1	.	.	TGCGCCAGCAGCCCGGGGTCCACCAATGAGCAGTTCTTC	CASSPGSTNEQFF
TRBV2	TRBJ1-5	.	.	TGTGCCAGCAACGCAGGGGCGAAGTTGCAGCCCCAGCATTTT	CASNAGAKLQPQHF
TRBV15	TRBJ2-7	many	.	TGTGCCACCAGCAGAACAGACCCCCCAACCTACGAGCAGTACTTC	CATSRTDPPTYEQYF
TRBV20-1	TRBJ2-1	.	TRBD2	TGCAGTGCTGTTACGGGGGGGCTAAACAATGAGCAGTTCTTC	CSAVTGGLNNEQFF
TRBV20-1	TRBJ2-7	few	.	TGCAGTGCTAGGGACCTGGGGGTCCCCTACGAGCAGTACTTC	CSARDLGVPYEQYF
TRBV11-3	TRBJ2-7	few	.	TGTGCCAGCAGCATAGGTGGCAGTCTTCCCTACGAGCAGTACTTC	CASSIGGSLPYEQYF
TRBV7-2	TRBJ2-5	.	.	TGTGCCGGCAGCTTAGGCTCCGGACAAGAGACCCAGTACTTC	CAGSLGSGQETQYF
TRBV27	TRBJ2-7	few	TRBD1	TGTGCCAGCAGACCGGGACAGACGACAACCTACGAGCAGTACTTC	CASRPGQTTTYEQYF
TRBV9	TRBJ2-7	few	.	TGTGCCAGCAGCGTAGCTACGGGGAACCGCTACGAGCAGTACTTC	CASSVATGNRYEQYF
TRBV6-1	TRBJ1-5	few	.	TGTGCCAGCAGTGCCGACCCCGGGCGGAATAGCAATCAGCCCCAGCATTTT	CASSADPGRNSNQPQHF